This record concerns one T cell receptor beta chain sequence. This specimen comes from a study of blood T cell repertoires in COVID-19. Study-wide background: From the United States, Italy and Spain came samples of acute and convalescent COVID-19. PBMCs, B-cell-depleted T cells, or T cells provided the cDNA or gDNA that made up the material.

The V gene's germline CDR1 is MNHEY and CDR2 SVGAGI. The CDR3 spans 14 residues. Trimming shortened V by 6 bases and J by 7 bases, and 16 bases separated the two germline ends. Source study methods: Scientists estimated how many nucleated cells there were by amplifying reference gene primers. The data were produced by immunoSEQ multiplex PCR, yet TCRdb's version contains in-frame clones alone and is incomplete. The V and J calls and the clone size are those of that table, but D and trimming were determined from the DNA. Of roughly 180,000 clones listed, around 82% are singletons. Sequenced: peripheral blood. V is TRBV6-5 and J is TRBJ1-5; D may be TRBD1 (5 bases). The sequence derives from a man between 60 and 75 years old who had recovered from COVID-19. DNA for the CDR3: TGTGCCAGCAGCGGTATCGGGGGGTACCAGCCCCAGCATTTT. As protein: CASSGIGGYQPQHF.